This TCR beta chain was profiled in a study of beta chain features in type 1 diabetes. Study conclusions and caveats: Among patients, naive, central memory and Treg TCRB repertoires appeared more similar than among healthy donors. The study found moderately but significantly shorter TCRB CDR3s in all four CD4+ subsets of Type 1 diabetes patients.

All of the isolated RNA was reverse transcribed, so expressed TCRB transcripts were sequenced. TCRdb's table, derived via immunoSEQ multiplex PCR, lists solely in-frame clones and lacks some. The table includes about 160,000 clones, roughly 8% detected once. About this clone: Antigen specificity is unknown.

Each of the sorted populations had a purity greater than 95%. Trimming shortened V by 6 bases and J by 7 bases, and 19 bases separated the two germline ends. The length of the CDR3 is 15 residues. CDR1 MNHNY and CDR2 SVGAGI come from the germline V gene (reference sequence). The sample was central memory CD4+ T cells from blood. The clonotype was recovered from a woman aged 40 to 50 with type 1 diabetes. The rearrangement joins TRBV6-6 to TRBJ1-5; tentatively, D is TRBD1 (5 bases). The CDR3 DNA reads TGTGCCAGCAGCTCGGGACTCCCAGGAGACCAGCCCCAGCATTTT. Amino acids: CASSSGLPGDQPQHF.